The 30 T cell receptor beta chains below come from one sample, sequenced in a study of CD8 T cells in Susac syndrome. About 0.45 to 1 ug RNA was reverse transcribed with random hexamers. From the immunoSEQ multiplex PCR reads, TCRdb called clonotypes with MiXCR, one entry per CDR3 protein. The sample includes about 300,000 distinct CDR3 sequences, approximately 85% of them seen just once. Sequencing was done on a sample of CD8+ T cells from PBMCs. These receptors came from a human donor with multiple sclerosis.

The rearrangement links TRBV12-3 or TRBV12-4 to TRBJ2-3; D not resolved. Trimming pared 4 bases from V and 3 bases from J, leaving 11 bases between. The CDR3 has 14 amino acids. CDR3 protein: CASSSPLVTDTQYF. For the CDR3, the DNA is TGTGCCAGCAGTTCCCCATTAGTTACAGATACGCAGTATTTT.

The chain links TRBV15 to TRBJ2-5; the D gene is possibly TRBD2 (6 bases). The CDR3 is made up of 14 amino acids. V was clipped by 6 bases and J by 3 bases, with 14 bases between them. Germline CDR1 LNHNV, CDR2 YYDKDF (reference sequence). The DNA for the CDR3 is TGTGCCACCAGTGCCCCGGGGGTCGAAGAGACCCAGTACTTC. The encoded protein is CATSAPGVEETQYF.

V and J are TRBV12-3 or TRBV12-4 and TRBJ2-7; D perhaps matches TRBD1 (6 bases). Between the trimmed V and J ends, which lost 3 bases and 5 bases, there was a span of 14 bases. The CDR3 spans 14 residues. The CDR3 is CASSFLQGFNEQYF. The CDR3 bases are TGTGCCAGCAGTTTCCTACAGGGATTCAACGAGCAGTACTTC.

The chain has TRBV14 and TRBJ2-7; tentative D call: TRBD2 (6 bases). CDR1 is SGHDN and CDR2 is FVKESK in the germline V gene. This CDR3 is built from 13 residues. The germline V and J ends were trimmed by 0 bases and 5 bases, with 8 bases remaining between them. CDR3 coding DNA: TGTGCCAGCAGCCAAGATAGCGGTCACGAGCAGTACTTC. Protein product: CASSQDSGHEQYF.

The V call is TRBV27, the J call TRBJ1-2, with 7 nucleotides matching TRBD1. Germline V gives CDR1 MNHEY, CDR2 SMNVEV (reference sequence). Losses at the gene ends were 5 bases for V and 7 bases for J; bases not matched to a gene: 10. The CDR3 runs to 14 residues. CDR3 region: CASSRTGEGSGYTF. The CDR3 coding sequence is TGTGCCAGCAGTAGAACAGGGGAGGGGAGTGGCTACACCTTC.

V usage is TRBV28 and J usage is TRBJ2-7, with 10 nucleotides matching TRBD1. This CDR3 contains 15 residues. The ends lost 1 base at V and 5 bases at J; junction bases unmatched: 5. The germline gives CDR1 MDHEN, CDR2 SYDVKM. CDR3 protein: CASSLYSGTGDEQYF. DNA of the CDR3: TGTGCCAGCAGTTTATACTCCGGGACAGGGGACGAGCAGTACTTC.

The rearrangement links TRBV28 to TRBJ1-5; a possible D gene is TRBD1 (6 bases). Germline V gene data show CDR1 as MDHEN and CDR2 as SYDVKM. The CDR3 is made up of 19 amino acids. The V and J ends lost 2 bases and 5 bases respectively, with 25 bases between them. For the CDR3, the DNA is TGTGCCAGCAGTTTACCCTCTTCGAGGATGGACAGCCCGTATCAGCCCCAGCATTTT. It specifies CASSLPSSRMDSPYQPQHF. Full variable domain (missing parts from reference TRBV28 and TRBJ1-5): DVKVTQSSRYLVKRTGEKVFLECVQDMDHENMFWYRQDPGLGLRLIYFSYDVKMKEKGDIPEGYSVSREKKERFSLILESASTNQTSMYLCASSLPSSRMDSPYQPQHFGDGTRLSIL.

The chain carries TRBV6-2 or TRBV6-3 and TRBJ2-2; TRBD1 matches 7 bases. The CDR3 covers 16 residues. The germline CDR1 and CDR2 sequences are MNHEY and SVGEGT. The trim removed 0 bases at V and 4 bases at J, leaving 5 bases unmatched. The CDR3 region has the DNA TGTGCCAGCAGTTACTCAGGGGGCGCGGGCACCGGGGAGCTGTTTTTT. Translating gives CASSYSGGAGTGELFF.

This chain uses TRBV7-2 with TRBJ2-3; TRBD2 aligns across 7 bases. CDR1 SGHTA and CDR2 FQGNSA come from the germline V gene. V shed 4 bases, J shed 0 bases, and the junction held 13 bases outside the gene matches. The CDR3 covers 18 residues. The CDR3 nucleotides read TGTGCCAGCAGCTGGGTTCCGGGGGGAGCCACTAGCACAGATACGCAGTATTTT. This translates into CASSWVPGGATSTDTQYF.

The chain recombines TRBV28 with TRBJ1-5; 8 positions match TRBD1. The CDR3 extends over 16 amino acids. The J segment lost 1 base and the V segment lost 4 bases, leaving 6 bases of the junction unmatched. Germline CDR1 and CDR2: MDHEN and SYDVKM. DNA for the CDR3: TGTGCCAGCAGTTCCACCAGGACAGGGAGCAATCAGCCCCAGCATTTT. This codes for CASSSTRTGSNQPQHF. Full variable domain (remainder filled in from reference TRBV28 and TRBJ1-5): DVKVTQSSRYLVKRTGEKVFLECVQDMDHENMFWYRQDPGLGLRLIYFSYDVKMKEKGDIPEGYSVSREKKERFSLILESASTNQTSMYLCASSSTRTGSNQPQHFGDGTRLSIL.

The chain recombines TRBV7-8 with TRBJ2-1, with D possibly matching TRBD2 (5 bases). Germline CDR1 and CDR2: SGHVS and FQNEAQ. Trimming cost V 2 bases and J 1 base, with 15 bases left between them. The CDR3 has 17 amino acids. DNA of the CDR3: TGTGCCAGCAGCTTAATATCTGGAGCGGAGTCCTACAATGAGCAGTTCTTC. It translates to CASSLISGAESYNEQFF.

V is TRBV19 and J is TRBJ1-2; TRBD1 is a possible D gene (5 bases). V gave up 3 bases and J gave up 3 bases, with 11 bases separating them. Germline assignment: CDR1 LNHDA and CDR2 SQIVND (reference sequence). The CDR3 has 14 amino acids. The CDR3 DNA follows: TGTGCCAGTAGTATCATGGACACGGACTATGGCTACACCTTC. It is translated as CASSIMDTDYGYTF.

This clonotype has just a few counts. The V gene is TRBV20-1, the J gene TRBJ1-1, with D perhaps TRBD1 (6 bases). Deletions cut 3 bases from V and 5 bases from J, with 13 bases between. The CDR3 covers 13 residues. The germline CDR1 and CDR2 sequences are DFQATT and SNEGSKA (reference sequence). For the CDR3, the DNA is TGCAGTGCTAGGTTCAGGGGAGGAACTGAAGCTTTCTTT. Its translation is CSARFRGGTEAFF.

The J gene is TRBJ2-7, the V gene TRBV7-2; 13 nucleotides agree with TRBD2. There are 16 residues in the CDR3. The germline CDR1 and CDR2 sequences are SGHTA and FQGNSA. Trimming took 0 bases from V and 3 from J; bases not matched to a gene: 2. The CDR3: CASSLAGTSGIYEQYF. CDR3 DNA: TGTGCCAGCAGCTTAGCAGGGACTAGCGGGATCTACGAGCAGTACTTC.

This chain uses TRBV20-1 with TRBJ2-2; 12 nucleotides line up with TRBD2. V was clipped by 2 bases and J by 0 bases; unmatched bases: 4. Germline V gene sequence: CDR1 DFQATT, CDR2 SNEGSKA (reference sequence). The CDR3 runs 17 residues. The CDR3 spells CSARTGTSGPNTGELFF. Here the CDR3 DNA reads TGCAGTGCTAGAACGGGGACTAGCGGGCCGAACACCGGGGAGCTGTTTTTT.

This rearrangement joins TRBV13 to TRBJ2-1; D is undetermined. The length of the CDR3 is 15 residues. V was pared by 3 bases and J by 1 base, with 10 bases between. The V gene's germline CDR1 is PRHDT and CDR2 FYEKMQ (reference sequence). The chain's CDR3 is CASSFLKPSYNEQFF. CDR3 DNA: TGTGCCAGCAGCTTTTTGAAACCTTCCTACAATGAGCAGTTCTTC.

The chain joins TRBV23-1 to TRBJ1-2; D is unclear. TRBV23-1 is filed as an ORF, its function uncertain. V shed 7 bases and J shed 5 bases, with 11 bases lying between them. The CDR3 contains 12 residues. The CDR3 nucleotides read TGCGCCAGCAAGGCGGCGGATTATGGCTACACCTTC. The encoded protein is CASKAADYGYTF.

This clonotype came up once. The chain combines TRBV27 with TRBJ2-3, with D perhaps TRBD2 (5 bases). This CDR3 comprises 15 residues. The V end was cut by 7 bases, the J end by 5 bases, with 19 bases between. Per germline, CDR1 MNHEY and CDR2 SMNVEV (reference sequence). CDR3 DNA sequence: TGTGCCAGCATCCCTCCAAAATCCGAGGGAGATACGCAGTATTTT. Protein sequence: CASIPPKSEGDTQYF.

This chain connects TRBV5-6 to TRBJ1-5; D not resolved. V was clipped by 3 bases and J by 6 bases, with 16 bases between them. The germline V gene has CDR1 SGHDT and CDR2 YYEEEE. This CDR3 region has 15 residues. This chain's CDR3 is CASSSVRGILQPQHF. The CDR3 DNA reads TGTGCCAGCAGCTCAGTTCGAGGAATTCTTCAGCCCCAGCATTTT.

The chain links TRBV4-3 to TRBJ2-7, with 7 bases aligning to TRBD1. The ends lost 1 base at V and 2 bases at J; junction bases unmatched: 8. CDR3 length: 16 amino acids. Germline CDR1 reads LGHNA; CDR2 reads YSLEER. The CDR3 is CASSQGPTGIPYEQYF. The CDR3 nucleotides are TGCGCCAGCAGCCAAGGCCCGACAGGGATACCCTACGAGCAGTACTTC.

The CDR3 region has the DNA TGTGCCAGCAGCTCACGACAGGGGAGCATCTATGGCTACACCTTC. It translates to CASSSRQGSIYGYTF. V usage is TRBV2 and J usage is TRBJ1-2, with 8 nucleotides matching TRBD1. The CDR3 runs 15 residues. V trimming: 6 bases; J trimming: 4 bases; junction bases outside the gene matches: 10. CDR1 SNHLY and CDR2 FYNNEI come from the germline V gene.

A single count supports this clonotype. The CDR3 loop reads CASSSIVATNEKLFF. In DNA form, the CDR3 reads TGTGCCAGCAGTTCCATCGTAGCAACTAATGAAAAACTGTTTTTT. J is TRBJ1-4 and V is TRBV28; unclear D gene. CDR1 is MDHEN and CDR2 is SYDVKM in the germline V gene. The CDR3 length is 15 residues. V was cut by 4 bases and J by 0 bases, with 9 bases left in between.

The gene calls are TRBV28 and TRBJ2-1, with 7 bases aligning to TRBD1. V gave up 4 bases and J gave up 4 bases; unmatched junction bases: 7. Germline-derived CDR1 and CDR2 are MDHEN and SYDVKM. The CDR3 runs 15 residues. The CDR3 DNA reads as TGTGCCAGCAGTTCCGGGACAGTGATATACAATGAGCAGTTCTTC. Translation: CASSSGTVIYNEQFF.

This chain uses TRBV4-1 with TRBJ2-7; D gene unclear. CDR1 MGHRA and CDR2 YSYEKL come from the germline V gene. CDR3 length: 12 amino acids. The ends were cut back, 0 bases at V and 6 bases at J, with 6 bases in the middle. CDR3 sequence: CASSQDGSEQYF. The CDR3 DNA is TGCGCCAGCAGCCAAGATGGAAGCGAGCAGTACTTC.

The V gene is TRBV5-4, the J gene TRBJ2-5; TRBD2 matches at 11 bases. Trimming at V came to 4 bases and at J to 2 bases, leaving 7 bases not matched to a gene. The CDR3 runs 16 residues. Germline assignment: CDR1 SGHNT and CDR2 YYREEE (reference sequence). The chain's CDR3 is CASSGLLAGDQETQYF. The CDR3 DNA is TGTGCCAGCAGCGGATTACTAGCGGGGGATCAAGAGACCCAGTACTTC. The whole variable domain, filled in from reference TRBV5-4 and TRBJ2-5, reads ETGVTQSPTHLIKTRGQQVTLRCSSQSGHNTVSWYQQALGQGPQFIFQYYREEENGRGNFPPRFSGLQFPNYSSELNVNALELDDSALYLCASSGLLAGDQETQYFGPGTRLLVL.

This clonotype was found a few times. The chain joins TRBV20-1 to TRBJ2-7; 10 nucleotides line up with TRBD2. Germline CDR1 and CDR2: DFQATT and SNEGSKA (reference sequence). The J segment lost 3 bases and the V segment lost 0 bases, leaving 8 bases of the junction unmatched. This CDR3 region has 16 residues. The CDR3 here is CSARDLRLAGLYEQYF. The CDR3, as DNA: TGCAGTGCTAGAGATCTTCGACTAGCGGGCCTCTACGAGCAGTACTTC.

The chain combines TRBV29-1 with TRBJ2-7; perhaps TRBD1 as D (7 bases). The CDR3 covers 13 residues. The V end lost 4 bases, the J end lost 3 bases, and 13 bases lay between the germline ends. In germline, CDR1 is SQVTM, CDR2 ANQGSEA. Here the CDR3 DNA reads TGCAGCGTTGTTGGCAGGGGGGACTACGAGCAGTACTTC. Translated, it gives CSVVGRGDYEQYF.

Only one count was recorded for this clonotype. This chain connects TRBV15 to TRBJ1-1; TRBD1 agrees at 7 bases. The CDR3 runs to 14 residues. Germline V lookup: CDR1 LNHNV, CDR2 YYDKDF (reference sequence). After removal of 5 bases from V and 1 base from J, the junction contained 4 bases not matched to a gene. CDR3 protein: CATSEGQSNTEAFF. As DNA, the CDR3 is TGTGCCACCAGCGAGGGACAGTCGAACACTGAAGCTTTCTTT.

The rearrangement uses TRBV7-9 and TRBJ1-6; D not resolved. The germline V gene encodes CDR1 SEHNR and CDR2 FQNEAQ (reference sequence). Trimming shortened V by 5 bases and J by 11 bases, and 10 bases separated the two germline ends. The CDR3 length is 12 residues. CDR3 coding DNA: TGTGCCAGCAGCCTGGACCCTCCACCCCTCCACTTT. This codes for CASSLDPPPLHF.

This chain links TRBV11-2 with TRBJ2-7, with D possibly TRBD1 on 6 matching bases. The CDR3 runs 15 residues. V was clipped by 4 bases and J by 4 bases, with 17 bases between them. Germline CDR1 and CDR2: SGHAT and FQNNGV. The chain's CDR3 is CASSSTRGRAYEQYF. For the CDR3, the DNA is TGTGCCAGCAGCTCCACTAGGGGGAGAGCGTACGAGCAGTACTTC.